This T cell receptor beta chain was observed in a study of T cell responses to AZD1222 COVID-19 vaccine. Whole-study findings and limits: The donor cohort was predominantly white British with a female majority, and clonal diversity may have been underestimated.

Germline CDR1 is SQVTM and CDR2 is ANQGSEA. CDR3 length: 16 amino acids. V was pared by 6 bases and J by 2 bases, with 22 bases between. Here immunoSEQ multiplex PCR was the method, and the copy in TCRdb shows in-frame clones only, minus some. This repertoire shows 60,000 to 100,000 clones, about 91% found once; its top ten account for 7% to 8.5%. Comment on this clone: Its antigen remains unidentified.

The sample here was peripheral blood, taken on day 0 of MenACWY control vaccination. The chain recombines TRBV29-1 with TRBJ2-5; perhaps TRBD2 as D (6 bases). This receptor was obtained from an adult in good health. The CDR3 spells CSVGLSFGGRQETQYF. The CDR3 nucleotides read TGCAGCGTCGGACTCTCGTTTGGGGGGAGGCAAGAGACCCAGTACTTC.